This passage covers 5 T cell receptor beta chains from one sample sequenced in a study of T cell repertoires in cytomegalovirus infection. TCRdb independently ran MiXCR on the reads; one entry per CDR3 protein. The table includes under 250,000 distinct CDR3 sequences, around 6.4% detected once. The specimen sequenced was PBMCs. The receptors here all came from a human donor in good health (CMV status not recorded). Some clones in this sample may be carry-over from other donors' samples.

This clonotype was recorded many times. In DNA form, the CDR3 reads TGTGCCAGCAAGGGACCAGGAGATACGCAGTATTTT. It specifies CASKGPGDTQYF. This chain joins TRBV6-4 and TRBJ2-3; either TRBD1 or TRBD2 may fit D (5 bases each). V lost 7 bases and J 5 bases, leaving 10 bases between the germline ends. This CDR3 comprises 12 residues. Germline V lookup: CDR1 MRHNA, CDR2 SNTAGT.

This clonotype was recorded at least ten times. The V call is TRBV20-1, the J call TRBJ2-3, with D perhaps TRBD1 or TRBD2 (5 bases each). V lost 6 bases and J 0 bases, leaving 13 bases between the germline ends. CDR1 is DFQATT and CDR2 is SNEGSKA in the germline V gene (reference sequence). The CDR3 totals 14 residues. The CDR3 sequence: CSATKGPSTDTQYF. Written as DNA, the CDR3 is TGCAGTGCAACTAAGGGACCTAGCACAGATACGCAGTATTTT.

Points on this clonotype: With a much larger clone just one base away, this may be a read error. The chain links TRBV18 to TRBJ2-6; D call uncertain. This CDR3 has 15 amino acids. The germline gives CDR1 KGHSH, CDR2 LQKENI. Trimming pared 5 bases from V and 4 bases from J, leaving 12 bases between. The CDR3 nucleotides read TGTGCCAGCTCATCTTTCGGGCCCGGGGCCAACGTCCTGACTTTC. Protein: CASSSFGPGANVLTF.

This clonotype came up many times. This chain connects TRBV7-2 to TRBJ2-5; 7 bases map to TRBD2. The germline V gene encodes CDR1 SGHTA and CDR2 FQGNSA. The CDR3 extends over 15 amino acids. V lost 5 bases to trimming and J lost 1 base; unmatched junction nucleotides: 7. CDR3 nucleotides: TGTGCCAGCAGCCGTGGGGGGGGTATCCAAGAGACCCAGTACTTC. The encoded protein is CASSRGGGIQETQYF.

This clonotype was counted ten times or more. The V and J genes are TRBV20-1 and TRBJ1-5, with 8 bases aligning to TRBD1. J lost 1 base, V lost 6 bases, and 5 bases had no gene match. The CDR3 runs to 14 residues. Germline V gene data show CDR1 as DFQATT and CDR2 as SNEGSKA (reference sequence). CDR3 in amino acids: CSAAGGSSNQPQHF. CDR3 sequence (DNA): TGCAGTGCAGCAGGGGGCTCGAGCAATCAGCCCCAGCATTTT.